This TCR beta chain was obtained from a study of T-cell reconstitution after alpha-beta-depleted transplantation in children (dated by TCRdb to the mid-2010s). General notes on the study: The study quantitatively tracked T-cell immune reconstitution after TCRalphabeta/CD19-depleted allogeneic hematopoietic cell transplantation in children using TCR repertoire profiling.

Libraries were prepared through PCR. The instrument given in TCRdb is Illumina HiSeq 2500. TCR libraries were prepared with molecular barcoding, using unique molecular identifiers to normalize TCRbeta repertoire quantification. The public reads were reanalyzed by TCRdb: fastp trimming at Q25, MiXCR alignment, in-frame beta chains only. Identical CDR3 proteins give one entry, which carries the most common genes and DNA. The sample records 640,000 or so distinct CDR3 sequences, 15% to 20% of which are singletons. About 1.1% of the sample is taken by the ten largest. This clonotype was detected only a few times. The clone's antigen remains unknown. Base qualities are not at hand, and no much larger clone is one base apart. Clipping removes 4 bases from V and 7 bases from J, with 9 as the unmatched junction base count. Its CDR3 holds 15 amino acids, cysteine through phenylalanine. Just CDR3 DNA is preserved here, 45 bases in frame from base 1. For CDR1 and CDR2, the germline V gene lists MNHNS and SASEGT.

Sequences were derived from PBMCs from the stem cell graft donor, sampled from the stem cell graft. The sequence was obtained from a human donor who donated a stem cell graft to a child with acute myeloid leukemia. Recombination joined TRBV6-1 with TRBJ1-5; the central 8 bases match TRBD1. The nucleotide sequence is given as TGTGCCAGCAGTGGGAGGACAGGGTTCGACCAGCCCCAGCATTTT. Translated, it reads CASSGRTGFDQPQHF.